This is a list of T cell receptor beta chains from one sample in a study of early stage breast cancer tumors. Sequencing was performed with immunoSEQ multiplex PCR; in TCRdb, only in-frame clones are kept and a portion is missing. The sample includes around 78,000 clones, approximately 79% seen only once; the top ten take approximately 3.7%. Sequenced material: blood. The receptors were gathered from a person between 55 and 69 years old with breast cancer. Both conserved end residues are part of each CDR3. Each record gives: J gene, clone size, D gene, V gene, CDR3 DNA, CDR3 protein. The D gene is left open where the match is weak. Rows give clone size only sometimes, using once, few, many, or a class for an expanded clone.

TRBJ1-5	.	.	TRBV19	TGTGCCAGTAGTATACAGGGGCAGCCCCAGCATTTT	CASSIQGQPQHF
TRBJ1-4	.	.	TRBV6-6	TGTGCCAGCAATCAGGCTTTCAACGAAAAACTGTTTTTT	CASNQAFNEKLFF
TRBJ2-1	.	.	TRBV5-1	TGCGCCAGCAGCTTCCAGCTACTATCCTACAATGAGCAGTTCTTC	CASSFQLLSYNEQFF
TRBJ1-2	.	.	TRBV28	TGTGCCAGCAGTTCCAGGGGCCGTGGCTACACCTTC	CASSSRGRGYTF
TRBJ1-2	.	TRBD1	TRBV10-3	TGTGCCATCAGTGATTCAGGGGGCCCCTATGGCTACACCTTC	CAISDSGGPYGYTF
TRBJ2-1	.	.	TRBV19	TGTGCCAGTACCCATGTGGGAGAGCAGTTCTTC	CASTHVGEQFF
TRBJ1-5	.	.	TRBV10-3	TGTGCCATCAGTGGAATACAGGGACAGCCCCAGCATTTT	CAISGIQGQPQHF
TRBJ2-5	.	TRBD2	TRBV5-1	TGCGCCAGCAGCGCCGACGGGACTAGCCAAGAGACCCAGTACTTC	CASSADGTSQETQYF
TRBJ2-7	.	TRBD2	TRBV6-5	TGTGCCAGCAGCCTGACTAGCGGGGTAAGGGAGCAGTACTTC	CASSLTSGVREQYF
TRBJ1-1	.	.	TRBV28	TGTGCCAGCAGTTTACCGGGACGGGGCACTGAAGCTTTCTTT	CASSLPGRGTEAFF
TRBJ2-2	.	.	TRBV4-1	TGCGCCAGCAGCCAAATCCTACAGAGCACCGGGGAGCTGTTTTTT	CASSQILQSTGELFF
TRBJ2-7	.	.	TRBV7-9	TGTGCCAGCAGCGAAAACAGGGTCTCCGAGCAGTACTTC	CASSENRVSEQYF
TRBJ1-2	.	.	TRBV28	TGTGCCAGCACCCGTGGGGAGCTCTATGGCTACACCTTC	CASTRGELYGYTF
TRBJ2-5	.	.	TRBV20-1	TGCAGTGTCACCGGTGAGACCCAGTACTTC	CSVTGETQYF
TRBJ1-2	.	.	TRBV7-2	TGTGCCAGCAGCTTAGCGCCTATCACAGGGCGGTCGGGCGGCTACACCTTC	CASSLAPITGRSGGYTF
TRBJ2-1	.	.	TRBV18	TGTGCCAGCTCACTAGCGATAGATGAGCAGTTCTTC	CASSLAIDEQFF
TRBJ1-1	.	.	TRBV19	TGTGCCAGTAGTATTACCATCCTGGCTGAAGCTTTCTTT	CASSITILAEAFF
TRBJ1-2	.	.	TRBV5-1	TGCGCCAGCAGCAGGGGGTCCCCACTCTATGGCTACACCTTC	CASSRGSPLYGYTF
TRBJ2-7	.	.	TRBV6-6	TGTGCCAGCCGGGTAACACGGACTTCCTACGAGCAGTACTTC	CASRVTRTSYEQYF
TRBJ1-3	once	.	TRBV5-3	TGTGCCAGAGTGTTAAAGGGCAACACCATATATTTT	CARVLKGNTIYF
TRBJ1-1	.	.	TRBV7-8	TGTGCCAGCAGCCCACGGATCGGACAATTAGGAGCTTTCTTT	CASSPRIGQLGAFF
TRBJ2-7	.	TRBD1	TRBV28	TGTGCCAGCAGCGATAGAGTACAGGGGGTGATATCCTACGAGCAGTACTTC	CASSDRVQGVISYEQYF
TRBJ1-5	few	.	TRBV4-1	TGCGCCAGCAGCCAGCTTAGAGGCCAGCCCCAGCATTTT	CASSQLRGQPQHF
TRBJ1-2	.	.	TRBV6-5	TGTGCCAGCAGTTTCATACCGAACAACTATGGCTACACCTTC	CASSFIPNNYGYTF
TRBJ2-7	.	.	TRBV7-6	TGTGCCAGCAGCTTAGCTCCCCAGGGTCGCTCCTACGAGCAGTACTTC	CASSLAPQGRSYEQYF
TRBJ1-3	.	.	TRBV6-5	TGTGCCAGCAGTTACTCGAGGGGCGGGTCTGGAAACACCATATATTTT	CASSYSRGGSGNTIYF
TRBJ2-5	.	.	TRBV5-1	TGCGCCAGCAGCGACCAAACAGGGAGAGAGACCCAGTACTTC	CASSDQTGRETQYF
TRBJ1-6	few	.	TRBV7-8	TGTGCCAGCAGCCCAGCGCGGGAATATTCACCCCTCCACTTT	CASSPAREYSPLHF
TRBJ1-6	few	.	TRBV5-1	TGCGCCAGCACTCCGGAGGGTGGCGTAACACCCCTCCACTTT	CASTPEGGVTPLHF
TRBJ2-4	.	TRBD1	TRBV19	TGTGCCAGTAGTCAGGGGACAGGGGGAAACATTCAGTACTTC	CASSQGTGGNIQYF
TRBJ1-3	.	.	TRBV2	TGTGCCAGCAGTGAGTGGGCAAAGGTTCACGGAAACACCATATATTTT	CASSEWAKVHGNTIYF
TRBJ2-5	once	TRBD1	TRBV2	TGTGCCAGCAGTAGGGACAGAGAGACCCAGTACTTC	CASSRDRETQYF
TRBJ2-7	.	TRBD2	TRBV19	TGTGCCAGTAGTTTAGCGGGAGGTTCCTACGAGCAGTACTTC	CASSLAGGSYEQYF
TRBJ1-5	.	.	TRBV10-3	TGTGCCATCAGTGGTAACGGTAGCAATCAGCCCCAGCATTTT	CAISGNGSNQPQHF
TRBJ2-3	.	TRBD2	TRBV10-3	TGTGCCACTGGGACTAGCGGGAGTTTCACAGATACGCAGTATTTT	CATGTSGSFTDTQYF
TRBJ1-2	.	.	TRBV28	TGTGCCAGCAGTTCACCCGGGGGCGACGGCTACACCTTC	CASSSPGGDGYTF
TRBJ2-1	.	TRBD1	TRBV6-5	TGTGCCAGCAGCCGGGACAGATACAATGAGCAGTTCTTC	CASSRDRYNEQFF
TRBJ2-4	.	.	TRBV19	TGTGCCAGTCAAGAAAATTCCGGGCCGGGAAACATTCAGTACTTC	CASQENSGPGNIQYF
TRBJ1-5	few	.	TRBV4-3	TGCGCCAGCAGCCAAGAGTTGCCTAGCAATCAGCCCCAGCATTTT	CASSQELPSNQPQHF
TRBJ2-5	.	TRBD2	TRBV7-2	TGTGCCAGCGCGGGAGCTAGCGGGAGGTGGGGGGAGACCCAGTACTTC	CASAGASGRWGETQYF
TRBJ2-6	.	.	TRBV30	TGTGCCTGGGGACAAGCCTCTGGGGCCAACGTCCTGACTTTC	CAWGQASGANVLTF
TRBJ1-2	few	.	TRBV2	TGTGCCAGCAGTGATCTTTCAGGGGCCCTCTATGGCTACACCTTC	CASSDLSGALYGYTF
TRBJ1-5	.	.	TRBV2	TGTGCCAGCAGCCCGGACAGTCATCAGCCCCAGCATTTT	CASSPDSHQPQHF